This T cell receptor (beta chain) derives from a study of high-grade serous ovarian cancer treatment subgroups. Method: immunoSEQ multiplex PCR; TCRdb's copy keeps in-frame clones and lacks some. The sample contains over 700 clones, roughly three quarters of which appear only once. Tumor tissue was taken before any definitive surgery or chemotherapy was given. The CDR3 totals 16 residues. V was shortened by 0 bases and J by 2 bases, with 8 bases between the two germline ends. CDR1 is LGHNA, CDR2 YSLEER, per germline. This rearrangement joins TRBV4-3 to TRBJ2-6; no definite D call. The sequence was collected from a human donor with high-grade serous ovarian cancer. The sequenced material came from tumor tissue. The CDR3 reads CASSQEPVAGANVLTF. Here the CDR3 DNA reads TGCGCCAGCAGCCAAGAACCGGTAGCTGGGGCCAACGTCCTGACTTTC.